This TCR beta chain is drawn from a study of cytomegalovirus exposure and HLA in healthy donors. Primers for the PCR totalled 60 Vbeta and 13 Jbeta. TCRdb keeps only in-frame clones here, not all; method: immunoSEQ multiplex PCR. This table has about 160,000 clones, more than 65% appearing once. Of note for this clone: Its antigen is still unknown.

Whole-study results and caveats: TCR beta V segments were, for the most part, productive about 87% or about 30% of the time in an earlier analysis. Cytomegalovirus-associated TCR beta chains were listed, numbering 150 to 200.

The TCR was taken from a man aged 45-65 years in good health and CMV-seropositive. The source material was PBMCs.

The chain's CDR3 is CASNPAGYSNQPQHF. In DNA form, the CDR3 reads TGTGCCAGCAACCCCGCAGGGTATAGCAATCAGCCCCAGCATTTT. The J gene is TRBJ1-5, the V gene TRBV5-8; possible D gene TRBD1, 5 bases. CDR1 is SGHTS, CDR2 YDEGEE, per germline. CDR3 size: 15 residues. V lost 6 bases to trimming and J lost 0 bases, with 13 bases between them.